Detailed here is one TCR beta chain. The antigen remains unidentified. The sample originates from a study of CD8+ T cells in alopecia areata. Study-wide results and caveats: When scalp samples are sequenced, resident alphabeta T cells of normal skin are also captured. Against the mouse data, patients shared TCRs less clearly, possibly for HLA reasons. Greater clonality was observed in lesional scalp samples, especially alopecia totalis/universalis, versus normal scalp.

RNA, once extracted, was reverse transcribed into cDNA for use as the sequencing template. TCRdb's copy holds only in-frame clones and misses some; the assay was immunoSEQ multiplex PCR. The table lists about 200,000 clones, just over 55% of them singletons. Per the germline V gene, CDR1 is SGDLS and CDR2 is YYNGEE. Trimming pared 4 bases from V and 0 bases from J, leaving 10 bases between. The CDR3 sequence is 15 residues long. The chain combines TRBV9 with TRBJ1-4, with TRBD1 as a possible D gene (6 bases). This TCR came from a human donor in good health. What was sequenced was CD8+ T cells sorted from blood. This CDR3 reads CASSSTGTTNEKLFF. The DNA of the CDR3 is TGTGCCAGCAGCTCAACAGGGACAACTAATGAAAAACTGTTTTTT.